Included here is one TCR beta chain sequence, with context. The target of this receptor is not known. The input lacks base qualities; no much larger clone sits a single base away. The protocol used for the library was the immunoSEQ multiplex PCR assay. This is the immuneACCESS table as TCRdb keeps it, with only in-frame sequences that have V and J called. A part of the clones is gone; compared with another copy, unresolved V genes explain less than half, and the rest is unexplained. For this sample there are some 100,000 clones; 96% appear just once. 0.21% of the sample goes to the ten largest clones. This specimen comes from a study of technical replicates of blood from a few donors (dated by TCRdb to the late 2010s). At the junction V is shortened by 5 bases and J by 2 bases; bases outside the gene matches: 13. The CDR3 has 18 amino acids, counting the end cysteine and phenylalanine. The entry retains the CDR3 DNA only, 54 bases that are in frame from base 1. CDR1 is given as MDHEN and CDR2 as SYDVKM, both from the germline V gene.

This TCR came from a human donor in good health. The V gene is TRBV28 and the J gene is TRBJ2-3, and 10 junctional nucleotides match TRBD2. What was sequenced was T cells isolated from PBMCs. CDR3 protein: CASSRMGGTSGATDTQYF. In nucleotide form, the sequence is TGTGCCAGCAGTCGAATGGGGGGTACTAGCGGGGCCACAGATACGCAGTATTTT.